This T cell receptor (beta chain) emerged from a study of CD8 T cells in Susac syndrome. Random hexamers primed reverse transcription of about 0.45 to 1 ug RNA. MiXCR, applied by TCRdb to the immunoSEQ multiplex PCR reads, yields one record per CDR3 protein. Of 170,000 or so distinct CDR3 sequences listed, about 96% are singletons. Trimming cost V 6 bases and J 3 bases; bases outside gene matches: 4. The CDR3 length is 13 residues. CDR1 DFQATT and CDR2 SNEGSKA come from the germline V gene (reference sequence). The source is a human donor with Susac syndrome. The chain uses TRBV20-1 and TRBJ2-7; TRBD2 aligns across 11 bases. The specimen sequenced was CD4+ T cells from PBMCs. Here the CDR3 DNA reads TGCAGTGCAAGACTAGCGGGGATCTACGAGCAGTACTTC. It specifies CSARLAGIYEQYF.